The source of this T cell receptor (beta chain) is a study of T-cell reconstitution after alpha-beta-depleted transplantation in children. Study-level results: T-cell numbers and diversity one year post-transplant derived largely from freshly generated T cells.

A note on this clonotype: Its specificity is not known.

Germline V gives CDR1 MNHEY, CDR2 SVGAGI. This CDR3 contains 17 residues. V was clipped by 2 bases and J by 7 bases; unmatched bases: 16. It was with unique molecular identifiers that the TCRbeta library was prepared. TCRdb called the PCR reads again in MiXCR, with one record for every CDR3 protein. The profile shows under 850,000 distinct CDR3 sequences, around 13% of them singletons. Source: PBMCs, taken before TCRalphabeta/CD19-depleted stem cell transplant. This sequence was found in a girl between 2 and 10 years old with congenital amegakaryocytic thrombocytopenia, due to receive a stem cell transplant. The J gene is TRBJ1-2, the V gene TRBV6-5, with TRBD1 identical over 7 bases. The CDR3 DNA reads TGTGCCAGCAGTTACCAGGGTTGGGACAGCGGAAGCGGTGGCTACACCTTC. This translates into CASSYQGWDSGSGGYTF.